This TCR beta chain was retrieved from a study of T-cell memory formation after mild COVID-19. Study-wide results and caveats: The study detected some responding clones in pre-infection memory, suggesting cross-reactive memory joined.

This clonotype has more than one count but fewer than ten. The antigen is not known. The CDR3 runs to 13 residues. From germline, CDR1 is SGHKS and CDR2 YYEKEE (reference sequence). The V and J ends lost 4 bases and 3 bases respectively, with 10 bases between them. With constant-segment primers, 5'RACE yielded cDNA libraries of TCR alpha and TCR beta that carried sample barcodes and UMIs. TCRdb used MiXCR to reprocess the 5' RACE reads, holding one entry per CDR3 protein. This table has fewer than 700,000 distinct CDR3 sequences, approximately 19% appearing once. This chain links TRBV5-5 with TRBJ1-1, with D uncertain. The TCR comes from an adult woman who had mild COVID-19 (a few samples of this study predate the infection). Cell type and time point are not known. The material sequenced was PBMCs or a T cell subset sorted from them (not recorded which). The CDR3 DNA follows: TGTGCCAGCAGCCTCGACGTATACACTGAAGCTTTCTTT. It is translated as CASSLDVYTEAFF.